These T cell receptor beta chains were read from a single sample in a study of blood T cell repertoires in COVID-19. Sequencing used immunoSEQ multiplex PCR; TCRdb keeps in-frame clones, though not all of them. This table holds about 400,000 clones, about nine tenths found once. Sequenced: PBMCs or T cells enriched from blood (not recorded which). Source of these receptors: a woman in her thirties who had recovered from COVID-19. Each CDR3 is given with its conserved first and last residue. Fields, in order: V gene, clone size, J gene, CDR3 protein. Only some rows state a clone size, as once, few, many or a class for expanded clones.

TRBV28	NA	TRBJ1-5	CASRSDSSNQPQHF
TRBV6-4	NA	TRBJ2-5	CASSRDSDQETQYF
TRBV28	NA	TRBJ2-4	CASSLNSIQYF
TRBV2	NA	TRBJ1-2	CASSGAGGENYGYTF
TRBV9	NA	TRBJ1-2	CASSVAGQGFGYTF
TRBV4-1	few	TRBJ2-5	CASSQPAGGRETQYF
TRBV30	NA	TRBJ2-7	CAWSFQGQPLYEQYF
TRBV30	NA	TRBJ1-2	CAWSNTGGGYGYTF
TRBV15	NA	TRBJ2-1	CATSRDRGREQFF
TRBV10-1	NA	TRBJ2-5	CASSMGHSTGETQYF
TRBV30	few	TRBJ2-7	CAWSVISGRAEQYF
TRBV10-3	NA	TRBJ1-6	CAISESGTDNSPLHF
TRBV6-5	NA	TRBJ2-3	CASSWAGSGDPQYF
TRBV5-5	few	TRBJ2-7	CASSLNGYEQYF
TRBV28	NA	TRBJ1-2	CASSFRQSYGYTF
TRBV19	NA	TRBJ1-2	CASSPPLDSTYGYTF
TRBV3-1/TRBV3-2	NA	TRBJ2-1	CASSQAPRGRAYNEQFF
TRBV7-2	NA	TRBJ1-2	CASSPPYGLAGGYTF
TRBV11-2	NA	TRBJ1-4	CASSLSGERTYEKLFF
TRBV4-2	few	TRBJ1-6	CASSQGPTSGSPLHF
TRBV11-2	NA	TRBJ1-4	CASSPSIDRAGKLFF
TRBV2	NA	TRBJ1-1	CASSEAWGDTEAFF
TRBV19	NA	TRBJ1-3	CASSERGYGNTIYF
TRBV7-8	NA	TRBJ1-6	CASSSQSRDRVVGSYNSPLHF
TRBV7-2	NA	TRBJ1-2	CASSLSWDSSYTF
TRBV6-4	NA	TRBJ1-6	CASSESTNSPLHF
TRBV3-1/TRBV3-2	NA	TRBJ2-2	CASSQLLGHLANTGELFF
TRBV4-1	NA	TRBJ2-3	CASSHAPQGTDTQYF
TRBV3-1/TRBV3-2	NA	TRBJ2-3	CASSQDPDDTQYF
TRBV27	NA	TRBJ2-7	CASSPGQGRQYF
TRBV6-5	NA	TRBJ1-2	CASKRQAPAGYTF
TRBV4-3	NA	TRBJ2-4	CASSQDWRGEIKNIQYF
TRBV2	NA	TRBJ2-1	CASSEWLAGGNNEQFF
TRBV24-1	NA	TRBJ1-1	CATSETSPGRAPIGAFF
TRBV4-2	NA	TRBJ1-2	CASSQEGTGGDYGYTF
TRBV18	NA	TRBJ2-5	CASSPAPPGLAGGQETQYF
TRBV2	NA	TRBJ1-1	CASSEPPSEAFF
TRBV28	NA	TRBJ2-7	CASRLADSPNPQYF
TRBV18	NA	TRBJ1-1	CASSPLRGLGTEAFF
TRBV30	NA	TRBJ1-1	CACEQGFPGTEAFF
TRBV5-1	NA	TRBJ1-1	CASQGGNTEAFF
TRBV11-2	NA	TRBJ2-3	CASSNRDRVVADTQYF
TRBV6-5	NA	TRBJ1-3	CASSQDSTGNTIYF
TRBV7-9	NA	TRBJ1-2	CASSAAGTGGGYTF
TRBV24-1	NA	TRBJ1-5	CATSDAETGNQPQHF
TRBV28	NA	TRBJ2-1	CASSLGSGRGQFF
TRBV7-9	once	TRBJ1-3	CASSGASGPGNTIYF
TRBV7-8	NA	TRBJ1-5	CASSSPGSNQPQHF
TRBV11-2	NA	TRBJ1-2	CASSGEGYGYTF
TRBV14	NA	TRBJ1-1	CASSQWQGSIFTEAFF